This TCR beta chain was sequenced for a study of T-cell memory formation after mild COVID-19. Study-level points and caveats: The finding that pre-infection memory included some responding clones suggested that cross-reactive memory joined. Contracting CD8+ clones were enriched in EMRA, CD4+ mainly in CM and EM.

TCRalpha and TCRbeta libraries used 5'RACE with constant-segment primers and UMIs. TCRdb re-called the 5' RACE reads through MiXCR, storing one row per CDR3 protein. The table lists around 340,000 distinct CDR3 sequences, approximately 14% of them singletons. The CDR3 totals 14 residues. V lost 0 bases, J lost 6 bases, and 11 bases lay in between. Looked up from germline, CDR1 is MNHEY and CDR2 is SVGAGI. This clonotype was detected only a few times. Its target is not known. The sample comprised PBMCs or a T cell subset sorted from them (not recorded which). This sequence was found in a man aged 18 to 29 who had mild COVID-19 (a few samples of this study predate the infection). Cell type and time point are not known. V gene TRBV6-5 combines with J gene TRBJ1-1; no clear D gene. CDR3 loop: CASSYSEKSPEAFF. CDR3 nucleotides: TGTGCCAGCAGTTACTCGGAGAAAAGCCCTGAAGCTTTCTTT.